This T cell receptor (beta chain) was found in a study of CD8 T cells in ankylosing spondylitis. Study results and limitations: Disease-linked clones were reportedly significantly enriched in matched ankylosing spondylitis synovial fluid. Fewer than 10 highly homologous variants formed a TCR beta motif that appeared characteristic of ankylosing spondylitis blood.

For this clonotype: Antigen: not known.

CDR1 is ENHRY and CDR2 is SYGVKD in the germline V gene. The ends were cut back, 6 bases at V and 4 bases at J, with 9 bases in the middle. The CDR3 spans 13 residues. Quantitative 5'-RACE with molecular barcodes generated TCR beta libraries. TCRdb fed the 5' RACE reads into MiXCR, producing one record per CDR3 protein. The table includes about 540,000 distinct CDR3 sequences, approximately 12% detected once. Sequencing was done on a sample of blood, either unsorted or a sorted T cell fraction (not recorded which). The chain joins TRBV10-3 to TRBJ1-4; D call uncertain. The source of this sequence is a male donor with ankylosing spondylitis. The CDR3 region has the DNA TGTGCCATCAGCGTGGGTGATAATGAAAAACTGTTTTTT. Translated, it gives CAISVGDNEKLFF.